The clone carrying this T cell receptor (beta chain) was picked up a small number of times. Treatment defined: randomized to nivolumab then ipilimumab (arm A) or the reverse (arm B). The data belong to a study of sequential checkpoint blockade in melanoma. As for the study in general: Patients were randomized 1:1 to nivolumab-then-ipilimumab or ipilimumab-then-nivolumab first-line. Maintenance nivolumab came after either treatment sequence.

The CDR3 sequence is 15 residues long. V lost 8 bases, J lost 0 bases, and 4 bases stayed unmatched. CDR1 is SGHTA and CDR2 is FQGNSA in the germline V gene. Sequenced by immunoSEQ multiplex PCR; TCRdb stores in-frame clones only, minus some. The table has under 25,000 clones, roughly 73% seen once; the top ten hold just over 20%. The receptor was derived from a human donor with melanoma. The chain combines TRBV7-2 with TRBJ2-2, with 9 bases aligning to TRBD2. This sample comprised CD8+ T cells sorted from blood (inferred from file names), obtained from a patient given nivolumab and ipilimumab in sequence. The CDR3, as DNA: TGTGCCAGCTTCTGGACTAGCGCGAACACCGGGGAGCTGTTTTTT. Encoded protein: CASFWTSANTGELFF.